The clone carrying this T cell receptor beta chain was seen a single time. This sample was included in a study of T cell changes during pregnancy in multiple sclerosis. There are 15 residues in the CDR3. Germline CDR1 is SGHDN and CDR2 is FVKESK. V was pared by 4 bases and J by 2 bases, with 13 bases between. The repertoire was sequenced with immunoSEQ multiplex PCR; TCRdb's copy has only in-frame clones and lacks some. This sample has around 44,000 clones, with roughly 90% found just once. The sequence was obtained from a female donor with multiple sclerosis, enrolled in a pregnancy study. The chain employs TRBV14 and TRBJ2-3; D is unresolved. This specimen was CD4+ T cells from peripheral blood mononuclear cells, taken in the second trimester of pregnancy. For the CDR3, the DNA is TGTGCCAGCAGCCTCACTTCTATTTACACAGATACGCAGTATTTT. This translates into CASSLTSIYTDTQYF.